This T cell receptor beta chain was identified in a study of cytomegalovirus exposure and HLA in healthy donors. Amplification used 60 Vbeta primers and 13 Jbeta primers. Generated by immunoSEQ multiplex PCR, the TCRdb table keeps only in-frame clones and is missing some. The ten top clones account for roughly 12%, within a sample of 53,000 or so clones. The CDR3 contains 14 residues. CDR1 and CDR2 from the germline V gene are SGHAT and FQNNGV. Between the trimmed V and J ends, which lost 0 bases and 11 bases, there was a span of 16 bases. This clonotype was obtained from a man younger than 30 in good health and CMV-seropositive. Input material: PBMCs. The chain carries TRBV11-2 and TRBJ1-1; D gene ambiguous. CDR3 protein: CASSLDPSTLAAFF. CDR3 DNA: TGTGCCAGCAGCTTAGATCCCAGTACCCTTGCCGCTTTCTTT.